This T cell receptor (beta chain) comes out of a study of blood T cell repertoires in COVID-19. V lost 0 bases, J lost 3 bases, and 20 bases lay in between. The CDR3 runs 18 residues. Germline V gene lookup returns CDR1 SGDLS and CDR2 YYNGEE. In the original workflow: Amplifying reference gene primers gave estimates of nucleated cell counts. Clones were sequenced by immunoSEQ multiplex PCR, and TCRdb holds only the in-frame ones, with some missing. V and J calls and clone size come straight from that table; D and trimming were deduced from the DNA. The sample includes roughly 250,000 clones, approximately 90% of them seen just once. Cohort placement rested on clinical history that participants reported themselves.

Sequencing used PBMCs or T cells enriched from blood (not recorded which). This TCR came from a woman in her 30s with acute COVID-19. The J gene is TRBJ2-3, the V gene TRBV9; possible D gene TRBD1, 6 bases. In DNA form, the CDR3 reads TGTGCCAGCAGCGTAGGGCGCGTGACAGGACGACAGACAGATACGCAGTATTTT. Translation gives CASSVGRVTGRQTDTQYF.